These 3 T cell receptor beta chains were sequenced from one sample in a study of immune characterization of retroperitoneal liposarcoma. TCRdb processed the PCR reads anew with MiXCR; each CDR3 protein has one entry. The sample includes 10,000 to 13,000 distinct CDR3 sequences, around a quarter of them seen just once. Sample: tumor tissue. The source is a male donor with retroperitoneal liposarcoma.

This clonotype has at least ten counts. The genes are TRBV6-1 and TRBJ2-4, with D unclear. The closer fit of TRBJ2-7 to the DNA end suggests the J call may be wrong. The germline V gene has CDR1 MNHNS and CDR2 SASEGT. CDR3 length: 12 residues. The CDR3 loop is CASQRPPYEQYF. The DNA of the CDR3 is TGTGCCAGCCAAAGGCCCCCTTACGAGCAGTACTTC.

This clonotype appeared a few times. V gene TRBV5-4 combines with J gene TRBJ2-4; possible D gene TRBD2, 6 bases. The last part of the DNA fits TRBJ2-7 better; the J call may be wrong. The CDR3 runs 17 residues. Germline CDR1 SGHNT, CDR2 YYREEE (reference sequence). Here the CDR3 reads CASSTRSGWRGGREQYF. The CDR3 DNA reads as TGTGCCAGCAGCACCCGATCGGGGTGGCGGGGAGGTCGCGAGCAGTACTTC.

The chain joins TRBV6-1 to TRBJ2-1; D remains unclear. From germline, CDR1 is MNHNS and CDR2 SASEGT. V was clipped by 2 bases and J by 10 bases, with 15 bases between them. This CDR3 is built from 14 residues. CDR3 region: CASSEPGRTYEQFF. In DNA form, the CDR3 reads TGTGCCAGCAGTGAACCAGGACGGACCTACGAGCAGTTCTTC.